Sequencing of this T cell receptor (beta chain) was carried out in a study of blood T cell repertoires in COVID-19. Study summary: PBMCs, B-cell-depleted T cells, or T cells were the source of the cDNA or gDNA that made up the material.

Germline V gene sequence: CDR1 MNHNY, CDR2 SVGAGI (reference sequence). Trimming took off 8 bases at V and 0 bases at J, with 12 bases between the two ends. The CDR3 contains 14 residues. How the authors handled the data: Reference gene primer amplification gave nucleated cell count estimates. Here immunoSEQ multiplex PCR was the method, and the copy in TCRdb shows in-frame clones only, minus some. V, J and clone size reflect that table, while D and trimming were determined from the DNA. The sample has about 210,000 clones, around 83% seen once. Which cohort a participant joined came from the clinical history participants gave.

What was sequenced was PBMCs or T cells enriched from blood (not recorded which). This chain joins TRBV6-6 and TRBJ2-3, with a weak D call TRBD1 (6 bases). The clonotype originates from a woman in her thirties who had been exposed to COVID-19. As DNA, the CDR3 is TGTGCCAGCGCAAGGACAGCTAGCACAGATACGCAGTATTTT. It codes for CASARTASTDTQYF.